Listed below are T cell receptor beta chains from one sample, sequenced in a study of T cells in Graves' hyperthyroidism and ophthalmopathy. TCRdb re-derived calls from the multiplex PCR reads in MiXCR, one entry per CDR3 protein. The sample contains under 350,000 distinct CDR3 sequences, roughly 13% of which appear only once. Specimen: blood. The receptors stem from a woman in her thirties or forties with Graves' ophthalmopathy. Each CDR3 is given without its conserved first and last residue. Each record gives: J gene, D gene, V gene, CDR3 length, CDR3 protein. D genes are given only for firm matches.

J: TRBJ1-1; D: NA; V: TRBV18; length: 11; CDR3: ASSPQGGTEAF
J: TRBJ2-7; D: TRBD2; V: TRBV14; length: 13; CDR3: ASSIRAGGSAEQY
J: TRBJ2-7; D: TRBD2; V: TRBV6-1; length: 15; CDR3: ASSPFGTSGSSYEQY
J: TRBJ1-2; D: NA; V: TRBV29-1; length: 11; CDR3: SVEYGLSNGYT
J: TRBJ2-1; D: TRBD2; V: TRBV27; length: 13; CDR3: ASLLREGPGNEQF
J: TRBJ1-5; D: TRBD1; V: TRBV3-1; length: 11; CDR3: ASSWTGNQPQH
J: TRBJ2-7; D: NA; V: TRBV20-1; length: 13; CDR3: SASSGPNLSYEQY
J: TRBJ2-2; D: TRBD2; V: TRBV6-1; length: 11; CDR3: ASGISGIGELF
J: TRBJ1-5; D: NA; V: TRBV6-2/TRBV6-3; length: 12; CDR3: ASSYRASNQPQH
J: TRBJ1-2; D: NA; V: TRBV15; length: 12; CDR3: ATSRVQENYGYT
J: TRBJ2-2; D: NA; V: TRBV7-2; length: 13; CDR3: ASSLVGGPGGELF
J: TRBJ1-1; D: NA; V: TRBV6-1; length: 11; CDR3: ASRSSQNTEAF
J: TRBJ2-7; D: NA; V: TRBV7-8; length: 14; CDR3: ASSLAFRTNSYEQY
J: TRBJ2-1; D: TRBD1; V: TRBV30; length: 13; CDR3: AWSVGDRGDNEQF
J: TRBJ2-3; D: NA; V: TRBV9; length: 14; CDR3: ASSVEWGSKPDTQY
J: TRBJ1-2; D: NA; V: TRBV3-1; length: 10; CDR3: ASSQDTAVYT
J: TRBJ1-1; D: NA; V: TRBV18; length: 13; CDR3: ASSSFRGKGAEAF
J: TRBJ1-5; D: NA; V: TRBV3-1; length: 13; CDR3: ASSQDAQGGQPQH
J: TRBJ2-7; D: NA; V: TRBV3-1; length: 10; CDR3: ASSQAGKEQY
J: NA; D: TRBD1; V: TRBV7-2; length: 13; CDR3: ASSFDRGRNQPQY
J: TRBJ1-2; D: TRBD1; V: TRBV4-1; length: 13; CDR3: ASSQEPTGVYGYT
J: TRBJ2-3; D: NA; V: TRBV12-3/TRBV12-4; length: 11; CDR3: ASAKGVTDTQY
J: TRBJ2-7; D: TRBD2; V: TRBV7-3; length: 13; CDR3: ASSRLGGSGYEQY
J: TRBJ2-7; D: NA; V: TRBV19; length: 12; CDR3: ASSTIEPGGEQY
J: TRBJ2-7; D: TRBD2; V: TRBV7-9; length: 17; CDR3: ASSLAGLAGVPIRYEQY
J: TRBJ2-3; D: TRBD2; V: TRBV6-1; length: 14; CDR3: ASTLWREVIADTQY
J: TRBJ1-5; D: NA; V: TRBV6-1; length: 13; CDR3: ASSELGGARQPQH
J: TRBJ2-1; D: TRBD1; V: TRBV2; length: 13; CDR3: ASSWDRESDNEQF
J: TRBJ1-2; D: NA; V: TRBV11-2; length: 13; CDR3: ASSPGPGSYYGYT
J: TRBJ1-1; D: NA; V: TRBV29-1; length: 12; CDR3: SVYNQGWTAEAF
J: TRBJ2-7; D: TRBD1; V: TRBV28; length: 12; CDR3: ASSLWGTGGEQY
J: TRBJ2-2; D: NA; V: TRBV12-3/TRBV12-4; length: 14; CDR3: ASSLGSTAQRGELF
J: TRBJ1-5; D: NA; V: TRBV6-2/TRBV6-3; length: 13; CDR3: ASSSTWDGGQPQH
J: TRBJ1-4; D: NA; V: TRBV15; length: 13; CDR3: ATSRDGARNEKLF
J: TRBJ2-1; D: NA; V: TRBV4-1; length: 11; CDR3: ASSLTLPLEQF
J: TRBJ1-1; D: NA; V: TRBV9; length: 13; CDR3: ASSVAWAANTEAF
J: TRBJ1-5; D: NA; V: TRBV19; length: 14; CDR3: ASSIGPGAGNQPQH
J: TRBJ1-3; D: TRBD1; V: TRBV5-1; length: 13; CDR3: ASSPIPGQFVTIY
J: TRBJ1-1; D: NA; V: TRBV29-1; length: 9; CDR3: SVAEHIEAF
J: TRBJ2-2; D: NA; V: TRBV9; length: 14; CDR3: ASSVGGSIGTGELF
J: TRBJ1-2; D: NA; V: TRBV27; length: 13; CDR3: ASSEGRDTVYGYT
J: TRBJ2-5; D: TRBD1; V: TRBV5-1; length: 14; CDR3: ASSNGRTGTQETQY
J: TRBJ2-7; D: NA; V: TRBV3-1; length: 11; CDR3: ASSQKGSYEQY
J: TRBJ1-5; D: NA; V: TRBV19; length: 13; CDR3: ASSFAVGSGQPQH
J: TRBJ2-1; D: NA; V: TRBV29-1; length: 11; CDR3: SVIGASYNEQF
J: TRBJ1-1; D: NA; V: TRBV2; length: 12; CDR3: ASVPTAKNTEAF
J: TRBJ1-1; D: TRBD1; V: TRBV20-1; length: 14; CDR3: SARDLTGGLFSEAF
J: TRBJ2-5; D: NA; V: TRBV5-1; length: 13; CDR3: ASSPTPVAPETQY